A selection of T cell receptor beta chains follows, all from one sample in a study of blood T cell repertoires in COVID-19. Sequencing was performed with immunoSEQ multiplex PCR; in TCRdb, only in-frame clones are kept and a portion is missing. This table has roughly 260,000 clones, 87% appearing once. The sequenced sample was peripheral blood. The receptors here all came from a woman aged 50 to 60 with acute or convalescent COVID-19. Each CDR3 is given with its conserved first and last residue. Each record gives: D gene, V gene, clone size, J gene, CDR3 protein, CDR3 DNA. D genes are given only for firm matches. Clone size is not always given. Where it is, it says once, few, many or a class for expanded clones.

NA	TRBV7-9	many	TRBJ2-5	CASSLALGQRKETQYF	TGTGCCAGCAGCTTAGCGCTAGGACAGAGAAAAGAGACCCAGTACTTC
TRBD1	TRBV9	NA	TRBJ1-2	CASSVGQGIGGYTF	TGTGCCAGCAGCGTAGGACAGGGGATTGGAGGCTACACCTTC
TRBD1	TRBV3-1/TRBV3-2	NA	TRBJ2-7	CASSHLGTGHYEQYF	TGTGCCAGCAGCCACCTTGGGACAGGGCACTACGAGCAGTACTTC
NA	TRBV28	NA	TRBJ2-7	CASSVWRRRYEQYF	TGTGCCAGCAGTGTGTGGCGGAGGCGGTACGAGCAGTACTTC
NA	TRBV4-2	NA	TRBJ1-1	CASSLQIMNTEAFF	TGTGCCAGCAGCCTACAGATCATGAACACTGAAGCTTTCTTT
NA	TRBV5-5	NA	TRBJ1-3	CASSLFQYGNTIYF	TGTGCCAGCAGCTTGTTTCAGTATGGAAACACCATATATTTT
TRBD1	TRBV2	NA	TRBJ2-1	CASSPGQGFLEQFF	TGTGCCAGCAGTCCGGGACAGGGGTTTCTTGAGCAGTTCTTC
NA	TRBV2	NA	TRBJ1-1	CASSLIQGLGTEAFF	TGTGCCAGCAGTCTCATACAGGGTCTGGGCACTGAAGCTTTCTTT
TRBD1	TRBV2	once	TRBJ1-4	CAGSPDRGEKLFF	TGTGCCGGCTCCCCGGACAGGGGGGAAAAACTGTTTTTT
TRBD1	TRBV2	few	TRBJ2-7	CASSGEDRGWYEQYF	TGTGCCAGCAGTGGAGAAGACAGGGGCTGGTACGAGCAGTACTTC
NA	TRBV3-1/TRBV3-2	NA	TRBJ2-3	CASSQSSGGDTQYF	TGTGCCAGCAGCCAATCCTCTGGCGGAGATACGCAGTATTTT
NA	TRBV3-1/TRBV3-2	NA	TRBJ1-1	CASSDKTGGHTEAFF	TGTGCCAGCAGCGACAAAACCGGGGGTCACACTGAAGCTTTCTTT
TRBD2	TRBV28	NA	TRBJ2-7	CASSPLALSYEQYF	TGTGCCAGCAGCCCACTAGCGCTCTCCTACGAGCAGTACTTC
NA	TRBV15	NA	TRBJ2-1	CATSTGHYNEQFF	TGTGCCACCAGCACCGGACACTACAATGAGCAGTTCTTC
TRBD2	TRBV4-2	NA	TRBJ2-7	CASSQAGGSAAAYEQYF	TGTGCCAGCAGCCAAGCGGGGGGGTCGGCGGCTGCCTACGAGCAGTACTTC
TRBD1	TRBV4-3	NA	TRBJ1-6	CASSQDRRQGGSPLHF	TGCGCCAGCAGCCAAGATAGGAGACAGGGAGGTTCACCCCTCCACTTT
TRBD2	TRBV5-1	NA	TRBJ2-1	CASSAGLGAYNEQFF	TGCGCCAGCAGCGCGGGACTAGGTGCCTACAATGAGCAGTTCTTC
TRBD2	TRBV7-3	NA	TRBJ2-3	CASSLGTSGSSTDTQYF	TGTGCCAGCAGCTTAGGGACTAGCGGGAGCAGCACAGATACGCAGTATTTT
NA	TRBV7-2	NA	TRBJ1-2	CASSSRQGYGYTF	TGTGCCAGCAGCTCAAGACAAGGCTATGGCTACACCTTC
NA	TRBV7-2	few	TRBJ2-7	CASSLSRVADEQYF	TGTGCCAGCAGCTTAAGCAGGGTGGCGGACGAGCAGTACTTC
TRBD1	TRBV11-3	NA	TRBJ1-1	CASSKGTAGDTEAFF	TGTGCCAGCAGCAAGGGGACAGCCGGCGACACTGAAGCTTTCTTT
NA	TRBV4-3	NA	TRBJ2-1	CASSHPARVSSYNEQFF	TGCGCCAGCAGCCACCCCGCTCGGGTGAGCTCCTACAATGAGCAGTTCTTC
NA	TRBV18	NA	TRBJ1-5	CASSPRSLGNQPQHF	TGTGCCAGCTCACCTCGGTCCCTAGGCAATCAGCCCCAGCATTTT
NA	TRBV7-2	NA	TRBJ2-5	CASSLVQVETQYF	TGTGCCAGCAGCTTAGTTCAGGTAGAGACCCAGTACTTC
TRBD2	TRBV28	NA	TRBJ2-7	CASTLAGDSYEQYF	TGTGCCAGCACTCTAGCGGGGGATTCCTACGAGCAGTACTTC
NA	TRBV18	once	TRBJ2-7	CASSPEQDYEQYF	TGTGCCAGCTCACCAGAACAGGATTACGAGCAGTACTTC
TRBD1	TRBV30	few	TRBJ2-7	CAWSVMSGRTGAPYEQYF	TGTGCCTGGAGTGTTATGTCGGGTAGGACAGGCGCACCCTACGAGCAGTACTTC
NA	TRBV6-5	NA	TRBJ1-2	CASRNSGDGYTF	TGTGCCAGCAGAAATTCAGGGGATGGCTACACCTTC
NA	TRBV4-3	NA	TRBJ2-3	CASSQASVLGGTDTQYF	TGCGCCAGCAGCCAAGCGAGCGTGCTCGGCGGCACAGATACGCAGTATTTT
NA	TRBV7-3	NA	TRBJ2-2	CASSLEGTTNTGELFF	TGTGCCAGCAGCTTAGAGGGAACGACGAACACCGGGGAGCTGTTTTTT
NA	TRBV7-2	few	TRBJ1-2	CANLVGGRRNYGYTF	TGTGCCAACCTCGTAGGTGGCAGGAGGAACTATGGCTACACCTTC
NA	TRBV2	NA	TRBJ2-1	CASSYNNEQFF	TGTGCCAGCAGTTACAACAATGAGCAGTTCTTC
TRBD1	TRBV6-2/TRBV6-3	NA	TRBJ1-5	CASSHRRTGRGQPQHF	TGTGCCAGCAGCCACCGCCGGACAGGGAGGGGACAGCCCCAGCATTTT
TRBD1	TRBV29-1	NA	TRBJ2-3	CSVGTGTGAADTQYF	TGCAGCGTTGGCACCGGGACAGGGGCCGCAGATACGCAGTATTTT
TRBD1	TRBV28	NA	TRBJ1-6	CASSFSRTGWGSPLHF	TGTGCCAGCAGTTTTTCCAGGACAGGTTGGGGTTCACCCCTCCACTTT
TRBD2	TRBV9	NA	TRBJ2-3	CASSARTSGRAVDTQYF	TGTGCCAGCAGCGCTAGGACTAGCGGGAGGGCCGTAGATACGCAGTATTTT
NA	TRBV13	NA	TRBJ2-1	CASTAVSIDEQFF	TGTGCCAGCACGGCGGTCTCGATCGATGAGCAGTTCTTC
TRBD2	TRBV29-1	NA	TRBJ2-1	CSVPGLVAYNEQFF	TGCAGCGTGCCGGGACTAGTGGCCTACAATGAGCAGTTCTTC
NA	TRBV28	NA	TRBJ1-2	CASSVGNYGYTF	TGTGCCAGCAGTGTGGGCAACTATGGCTACACCTTC
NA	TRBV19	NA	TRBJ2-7	CASSPTPGRAYEQYF	TGTGCCAGTAGCCCAACCCCCGGGAGAGCCTACGAGCAGTACTTC
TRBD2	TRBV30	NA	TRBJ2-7	CAWSPGLAGVYEQYF	TGTGCCTGGAGTCCTGGGCTAGCGGGAGTTTACGAGCAGTACTTC
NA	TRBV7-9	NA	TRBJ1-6	CASSPNPGTYNSPLHF	TGTGCCAGCAGTCCCAATCCGGGAACCTATAATTCACCCCTCCACTTT
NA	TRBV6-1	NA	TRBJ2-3	CASSDWGGAMTDTQYF	TGTGCCAGCAGTGACTGGGGGGGGGCTATGACAGATACGCAGTATTTT
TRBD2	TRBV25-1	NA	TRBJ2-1	CASRTGTSTYNEQFF	TGTGCCAGCAGGACCGGGACTAGCACCTACAATGAGCAGTTCTTC
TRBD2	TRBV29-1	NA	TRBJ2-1	CSVDSRGRANEQFF	TGCAGCGTTGACTCGCGCGGGAGGGCCAATGAGCAGTTCTTC
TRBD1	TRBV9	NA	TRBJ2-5	CASSLRQGSLQETQYF	TGTGCCAGCAGCCTTAGACAGGGGTCCCTCCAAGAGACCCAGTACTTC
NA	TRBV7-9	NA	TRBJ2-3	CASNNVMGDGDTQYF	TGTGCCAGCAACAACGTCATGGGAGACGGGGATACGCAGTATTTT
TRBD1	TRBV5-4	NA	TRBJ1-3	CASSRLDRESGNTIYF	TGTGCCAGCAGCCGTCTAGACAGGGAGTCTGGAAACACCATATATTTT
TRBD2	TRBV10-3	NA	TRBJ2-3	CAISSAGRDGTDTQYF	TGTGCCATCAGCTCCGCCGGGAGGGATGGCACAGATACGCAGTATTTT
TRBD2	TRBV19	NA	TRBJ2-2	CASSHLGGNVAGELFF	TGTGCCAGTAGTCATCTGGGAGGGAACGTCGCCGGGGAGCTGTTTTTT
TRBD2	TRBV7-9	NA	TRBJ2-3	CASSIFPGLFTDTQYF	TGTGCCAGCAGCATTTTTCCGGGACTATTCACAGATACGCAGTATTTT
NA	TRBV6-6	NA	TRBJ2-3	CASTDGSERGTDTQYF	TGTGCCAGCACCGACGGGTCGGAGCGGGGCACAGATACGCAGTATTTT
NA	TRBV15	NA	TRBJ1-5	CATRPPGHSSNQPQHF	TGTGCCACCAGACCACCGGGACACTCTAGCAATCAGCCCCAGCATTTT
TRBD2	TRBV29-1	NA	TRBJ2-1	CSVGGLAGSNYNEQFF	TGCAGCGTTGGGGGACTAGCGGGATCCAACTACAATGAGCAGTTCTTC
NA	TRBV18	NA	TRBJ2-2	CASSPAAGRTGELFF	TGTGCCAGCTCACCAGCGGCGGGAAGGACCGGGGAGCTGTTTTTT